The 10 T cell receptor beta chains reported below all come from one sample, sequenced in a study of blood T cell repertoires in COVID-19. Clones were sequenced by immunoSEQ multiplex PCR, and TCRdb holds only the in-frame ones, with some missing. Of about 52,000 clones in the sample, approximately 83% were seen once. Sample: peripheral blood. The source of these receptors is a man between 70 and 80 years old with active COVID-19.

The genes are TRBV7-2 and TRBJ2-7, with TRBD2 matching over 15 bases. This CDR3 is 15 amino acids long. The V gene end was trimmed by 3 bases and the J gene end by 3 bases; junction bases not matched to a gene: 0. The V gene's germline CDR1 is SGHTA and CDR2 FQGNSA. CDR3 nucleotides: TGTGCCAGCAGCTTGGGACTAGCGGGGGGCTACGAGCAGTACTTC. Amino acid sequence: CASSLGLAGGYEQYF.

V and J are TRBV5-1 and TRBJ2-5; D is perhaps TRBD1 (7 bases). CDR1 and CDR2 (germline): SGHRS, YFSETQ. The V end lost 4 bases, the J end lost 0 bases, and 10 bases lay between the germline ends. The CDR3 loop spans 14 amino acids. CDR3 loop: CASSQGGHQETQYF. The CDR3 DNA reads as TGCGCCAGCAGCCAGGGGGGCCACCAAGAGACCCAGTACTTC.

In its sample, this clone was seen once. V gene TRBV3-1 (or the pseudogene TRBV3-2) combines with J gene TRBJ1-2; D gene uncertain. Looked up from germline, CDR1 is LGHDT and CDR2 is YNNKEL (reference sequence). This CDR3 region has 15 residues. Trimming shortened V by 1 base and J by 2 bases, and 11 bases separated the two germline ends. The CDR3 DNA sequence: TGTGCCAGCAGCCAAGCTCTCCCTCCCAACTATGGCTACACCTTC. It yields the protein CASSQALPPNYGYTF.

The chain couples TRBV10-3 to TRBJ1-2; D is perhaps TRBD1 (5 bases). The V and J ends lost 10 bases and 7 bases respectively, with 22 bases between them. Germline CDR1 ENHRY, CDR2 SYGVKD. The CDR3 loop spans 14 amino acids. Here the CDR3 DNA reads TGTGCCAGCGACCTGGGGGGTGCTAACAGTGGCTACACCTTC. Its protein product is CASDLGGANSGYTF.

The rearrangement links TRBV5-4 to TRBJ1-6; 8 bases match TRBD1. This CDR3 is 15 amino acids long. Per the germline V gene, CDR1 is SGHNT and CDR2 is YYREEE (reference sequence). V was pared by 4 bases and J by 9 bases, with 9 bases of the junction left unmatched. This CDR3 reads CASSRIDRGGSPLHF. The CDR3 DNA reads TGTGCCAGCAGCCGGATAGACAGGGGAGGTTCACCCCTCCACTTT. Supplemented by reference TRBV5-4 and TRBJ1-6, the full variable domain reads ETGVTQSPTHLIKTRGQQVTLRCSSQSGHNTVSWYQQALGQGPQFIFQYYREEENGRGNFPPRFSGLQFPNYSSELNVNALELDDSALYLCASSRIDRGGSPLHFGNGTRLTVT.

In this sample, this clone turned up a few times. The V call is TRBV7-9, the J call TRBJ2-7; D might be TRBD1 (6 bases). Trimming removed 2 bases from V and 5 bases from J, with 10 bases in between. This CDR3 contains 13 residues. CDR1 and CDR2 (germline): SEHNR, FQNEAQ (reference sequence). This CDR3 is CASSLQGRDEQYF. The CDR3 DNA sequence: TGTGCCAGCAGCTTACAGGGGAGAGACGAGCAGTACTTC.

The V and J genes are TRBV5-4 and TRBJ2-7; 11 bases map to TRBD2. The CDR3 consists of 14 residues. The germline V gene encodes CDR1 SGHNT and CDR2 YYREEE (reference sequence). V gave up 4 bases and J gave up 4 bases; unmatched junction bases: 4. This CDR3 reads CASSVSGGGYEQYF. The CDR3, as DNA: TGTGCCAGCAGCGTTAGCGGGGGGGGGTACGAGCAGTACTTC.

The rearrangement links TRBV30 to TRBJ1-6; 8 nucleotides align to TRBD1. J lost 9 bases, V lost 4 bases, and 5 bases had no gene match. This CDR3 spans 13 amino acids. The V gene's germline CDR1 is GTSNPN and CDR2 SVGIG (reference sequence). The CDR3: CAWTTGERSPLHF. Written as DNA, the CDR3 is TGTGCCTGGACGACAGGGGAGCGTTCACCCCTCCACTTT.

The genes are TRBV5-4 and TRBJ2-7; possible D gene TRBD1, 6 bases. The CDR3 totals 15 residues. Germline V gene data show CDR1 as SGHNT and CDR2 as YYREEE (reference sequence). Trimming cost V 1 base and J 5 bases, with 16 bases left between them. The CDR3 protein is CASSLRDKDLHEQYF. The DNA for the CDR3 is TGTGCCAGCAGCTTGAGGGACAAGGATCTCCACGAGCAGTACTTC.

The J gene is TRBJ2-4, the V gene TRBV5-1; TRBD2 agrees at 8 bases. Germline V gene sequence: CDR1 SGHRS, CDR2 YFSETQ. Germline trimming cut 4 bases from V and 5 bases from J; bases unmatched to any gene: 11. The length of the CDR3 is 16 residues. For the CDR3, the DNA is TGCGCCAGCAGCCCCGGACTAGCTCAGAACCAAAACATTCAGTACTTC. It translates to CASSPGLAQNQNIQYF.